This T cell receptor beta chain stems from a study of blood T cell repertoires in COVID-19 (dated by TCRdb to 2020 to 2022). Regarding the complete study: Collaborator samples came from the United States, Italy and Spain and covered acute and convalescent phases of COVID-19. The material from the prospective study consisted of cDNA or gDNA derived from T cells, B-cell-depleted T cells, or PBMCs. Subjects who had been exposed to COVID-19, were actively infected with it, or had recovered from it provided the deeply sampled blood TCRbeta repertoires that made up the dataset. The repertoires were released in a freely available public database meant as a resource for research on the immune response to SARS-CoV-2. Samples came from the ongoing ImmuneRACE study (first 160 participants) plus 1,254 subjects from 6 global collaborators. Sample metadata almost always included a de-identified subject ID, COVID-19 status, age in years and sex. Where available, HLA class I and class II types were obtained from metadata supplied by the sample provider rather than from assay-based typing. Broad study findings and their caveats: The quantity of clinical and demographic metadata differed by source and by participant and was supplied without curation.

The cysteine opens and the phenylalanine closes a CDR3 of 17 amino acids. The entry retains the CDR3 DNA only, 51 bases that are in frame from base 1. Clipping removes 5 bases from V and 4 bases from J, with 7 as the unmatched junction base count. Per the germline V gene, SGHRS is the CDR1 and YFSETQ is the CDR2. As concerns this clone: It has no known antigen specificity. Nothing much larger sits one base from this clone, and base qualities are not available.

The immunoSEQ Assay, a bias-controlled multiplex PCR, was used to amplify TCRbeta CDR3 regions from genomic DNA. Under the source paper's analysis protocol: Nucleated cell counts per sample were estimated from amplification of reference gene primers within the assay. Sequence reads were collapsed and filtered to measure the absolute abundance of every unique TCRbeta CDR3 rearrangement. Productive Simpson clonality was computed per sample as the square root of Simpson's diversity index over productive rearrangements. TCRdb re-hosts the immuneACCESS table, in-frame sequences only. Its copies lack some clones; in the studies checked, an unresolved V gene accounts for under half of them, and the cause for the rest is not known. V and J calls plus clone size are reproduced from that table; the DNA served to infer D and trimming. Within this sample are over 200,000 clones, with roughly 85% of them counted one time only. The top ten clonotypes cover around 19% of the sample.

Participants in the prospective study were aged roughly 18 to 89 years, lived in approximately 26 United States geographic areas, and enrolled through a virtual design. Cohort assignment in the prospective study relied on participant-reported clinical history from a screening survey and a study questionnaire. Recovered participants in ImmuneRACE Cohort 3 were defined as having two consecutive negative NP/OP PCR tests, clearance from a healthcare professional, or resolution of symptoms. In the prospective study, whole blood, serum and a nasopharyngeal or oropharyngeal swab were collected from each participant by mobile phlebotomists. Over a roughly 2-month period, participants in the prospective study had the option of providing additional blood draws and questionnaires. Before DNA extraction, blood samples from the prospective study were shipped at room temperature or frozen.

The receptor chain draws on TRBV5-1 and TRBJ2-2; 14 bases in between match TRBD2. The receptor's source is a man aged 40-49 years who had recovered from COVID-19. The source material was PBMCs or T cells enriched from blood (not recorded which). The CDR3 sequence is CASRGLAGAPGTGELFF. The DNA reads as follows: TGCGCCAGCAGGGGACTAGCGGGAGCCCCGGGCACCGGGGAGCTGTTTTTT.